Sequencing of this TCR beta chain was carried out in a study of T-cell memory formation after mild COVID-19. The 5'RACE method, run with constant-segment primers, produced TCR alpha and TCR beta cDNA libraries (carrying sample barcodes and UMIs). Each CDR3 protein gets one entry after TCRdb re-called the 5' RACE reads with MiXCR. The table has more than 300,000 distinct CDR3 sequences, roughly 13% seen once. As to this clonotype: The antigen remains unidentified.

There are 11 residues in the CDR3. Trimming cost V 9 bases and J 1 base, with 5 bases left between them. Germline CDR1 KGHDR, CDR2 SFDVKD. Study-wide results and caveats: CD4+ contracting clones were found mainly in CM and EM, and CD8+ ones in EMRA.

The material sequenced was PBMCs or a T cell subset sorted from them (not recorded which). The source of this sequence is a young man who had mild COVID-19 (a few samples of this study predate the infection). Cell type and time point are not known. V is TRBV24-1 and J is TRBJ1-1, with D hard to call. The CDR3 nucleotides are TGTGCCACCGCCCAGAACACTGAAGCTTTCTTT. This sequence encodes CATAQNTEAFF.